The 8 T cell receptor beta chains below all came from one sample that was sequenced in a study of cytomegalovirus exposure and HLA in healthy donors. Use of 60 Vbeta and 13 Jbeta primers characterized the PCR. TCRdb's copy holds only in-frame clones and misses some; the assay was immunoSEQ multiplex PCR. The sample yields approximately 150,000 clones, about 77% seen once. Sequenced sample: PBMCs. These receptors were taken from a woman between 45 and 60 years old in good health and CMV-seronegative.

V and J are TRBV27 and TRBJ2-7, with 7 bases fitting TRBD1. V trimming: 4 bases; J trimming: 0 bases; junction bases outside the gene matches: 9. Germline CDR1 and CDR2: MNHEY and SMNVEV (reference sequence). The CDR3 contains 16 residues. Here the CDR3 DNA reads TGTGCCAGCAGTTCATTACCGACAGGGCTCTCCTACGAGCAGTACTTC. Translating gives CASSSLPTGLSYEQYF.

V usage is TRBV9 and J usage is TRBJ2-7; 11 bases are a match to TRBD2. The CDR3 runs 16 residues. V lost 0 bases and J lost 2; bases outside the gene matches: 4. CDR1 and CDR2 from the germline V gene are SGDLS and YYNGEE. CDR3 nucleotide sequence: TGTGCCAGCAGCGTAGGACTAGCGGGGCGGCCCTACGAGCAGTACTTC. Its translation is CASSVGLAGRPYEQYF.

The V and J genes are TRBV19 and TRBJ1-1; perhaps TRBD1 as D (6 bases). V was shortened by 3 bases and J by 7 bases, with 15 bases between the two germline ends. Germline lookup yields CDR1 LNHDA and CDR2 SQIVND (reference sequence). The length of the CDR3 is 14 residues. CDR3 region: CASSMLGTTFEAFF. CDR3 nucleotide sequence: TGTGCCAGTAGTATGTTGGGGACAACCTTTGAAGCTTTCTTT.

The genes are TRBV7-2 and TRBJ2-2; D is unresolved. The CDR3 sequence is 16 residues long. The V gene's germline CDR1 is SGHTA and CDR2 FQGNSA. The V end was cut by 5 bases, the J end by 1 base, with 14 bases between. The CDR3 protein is CASSPTPLRNTGELFF. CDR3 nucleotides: TGTGCCAGCAGCCCCACCCCGCTACGGAACACCGGGGAGCTGTTTTTT.

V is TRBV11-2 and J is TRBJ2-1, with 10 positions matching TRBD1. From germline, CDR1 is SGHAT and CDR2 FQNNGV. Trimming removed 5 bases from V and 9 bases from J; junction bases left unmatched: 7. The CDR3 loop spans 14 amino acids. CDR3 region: CASSPGQGESEQFF. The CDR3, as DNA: TGTGCCAGCAGCCCCGGACAGGGGGAGAGTGAGCAGTTCTTC. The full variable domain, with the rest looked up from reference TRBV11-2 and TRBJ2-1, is EAGVAQSPRYKIIEKRQSVAFWCNPISGHATLYWYQQILGQGPKLLIQFQNNGVVDDSQLPKDRFSAERLKGVDSTLKIQPAKLEDSAVYLCASSPGQGESEQFFGPGTRLTVL.

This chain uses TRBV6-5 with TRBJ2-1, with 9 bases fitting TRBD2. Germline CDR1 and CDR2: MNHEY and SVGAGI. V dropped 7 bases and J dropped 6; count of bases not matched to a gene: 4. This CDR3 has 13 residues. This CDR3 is CASNKREVNEQFF. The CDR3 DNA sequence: TGTGCCAGCAACAAGCGGGAGGTCAATGAGCAGTTCTTC.

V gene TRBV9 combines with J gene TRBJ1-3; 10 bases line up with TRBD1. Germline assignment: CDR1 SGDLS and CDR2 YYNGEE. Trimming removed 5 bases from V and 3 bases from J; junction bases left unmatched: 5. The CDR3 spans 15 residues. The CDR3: CASSGDRGRGNTIYF. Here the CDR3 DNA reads TGTGCCAGCAGTGGTGACAGGGGGCGTGGAAACACCATATATTTT.

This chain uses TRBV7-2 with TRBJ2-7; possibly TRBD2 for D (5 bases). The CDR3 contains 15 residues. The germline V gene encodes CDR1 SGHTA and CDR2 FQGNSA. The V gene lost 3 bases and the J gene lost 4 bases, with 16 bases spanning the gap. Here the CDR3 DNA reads TGTGCCAGCAGCTTGAATCACCTCGCGGGTTACGAGCAGTACTTC. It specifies CASSLNHLAGYEQYF.